The 4 T cell receptor beta chains in this list originate from one sample, sequenced in a study of response to subunit inactivated influenza vaccine (dated by TCRdb to 2016 to 2019). Libraries came from RT-PCR. These reads were obtained on an Illumina HiSeq 2500. TCRdb trimmed public reads at Q25 via fastp, called clones via MiXCR and kept in-frame beta chains. Identical CDR3 protein sequences are pooled into one entry, listed with their most common genes and DNA. Recorded for this sample are under 500,000 distinct CDR3 sequences; 9.5% to 12% of them occurred a single time. Approximately 12% of the sample belongs to the ten largest clones. The sample's time point label is to be understood as: approximately 40 days after influenza vaccine administration. The sequencing here drew on PBMCs from blood, taken roughly 48 days after vaccination. These receptors came from a man aged 50 or older who received an inactivated influenza vaccine. Donor details come from another sample of the same person, matched by shared clones.

The chain uses TRBV4-2 and TRBJ1-2, with no clear D. The V and J ends lost 2 bases and 6 bases respectively, with 10 bases between them. CDR1 LGHNA and CDR2 YNFKEQ come from the germline V gene. This CDR3 is 13 amino acids long. CDR3 in DNA: TGTGCCAGCAGCCAAAGCTGGGAACATGGCTACACCTTC. It encodes CASSQSWEHGYTF.

This chain connects TRBV28 to TRBJ2-1; 10 bases agree with TRBD2. CDR1 is MDHEN and CDR2 is SYDVKM in the germline V gene. The CDR3 has 16 residues. The V and J ends lost 6 bases and 8 bases, in that order; junction bases with no gene match: 13. CDR3 DNA: TGTGCCAGCAGGGGGCTAGCGGGGGCGCTTGCCCATGAGCAGTTCTTC. Translation: CASRGLAGALAHEQFF.

This clonotype has only a few counts. The CDR3 loop is CATSRDSFKETQYF. CDR3 DNA: TGTGCCACCAGCAGAGACAGTTTCAAAGAGACCCAGTACTTC. The chain has TRBV15 and TRBJ2-5; D unresolved. V was cut by 0 bases and J by 3 bases, with 8 bases left in between. The CDR3 consists of 14 residues. Germline CDR1 LNHNV, CDR2 YYDKDF (reference sequence). The full variable domain, completed using reference TRBV15 and TRBJ2-5, is DAMVIQNPRYQVTQFGKPVTLSCSQTLNHNVMYWYQQKSSQAPKLLFHYYDKDFNNEADTPDNFQSRRPNTSFCFLDIRSPGLGDTAMYLCATSRDSFKETQYFGPGTRLLVL.

This clonotype turned up a few times. The rearrangement uses TRBV6-5 and TRBJ1-2, with TRBD1 matching over 8 bases. The CDR3 spans 18 residues. V was pared by 2 bases and J by 0 bases, with 11 bases of the junction left unmatched. Germline CDR1 is MNHEY and CDR2 is SVGAGI. Here the CDR3 reads CASSYMGRGPETNYGYTF. DNA of the CDR3: TGTGCCAGCAGTTACATGGGCAGGGGGCCTGAAACTAACTATGGCTACACCTTC.